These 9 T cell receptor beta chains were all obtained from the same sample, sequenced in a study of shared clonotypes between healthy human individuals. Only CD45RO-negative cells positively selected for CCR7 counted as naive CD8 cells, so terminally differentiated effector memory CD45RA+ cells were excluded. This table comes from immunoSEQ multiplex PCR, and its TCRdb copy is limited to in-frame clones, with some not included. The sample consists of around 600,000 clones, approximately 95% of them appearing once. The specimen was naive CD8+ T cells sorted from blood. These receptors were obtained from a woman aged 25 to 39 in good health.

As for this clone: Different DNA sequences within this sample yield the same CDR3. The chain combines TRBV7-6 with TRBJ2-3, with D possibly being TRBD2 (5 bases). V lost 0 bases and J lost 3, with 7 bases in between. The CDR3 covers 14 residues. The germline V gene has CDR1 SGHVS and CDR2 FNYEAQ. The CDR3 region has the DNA TGTGCCAGCAGCTTAGCGGGAGAGACAGATACGCAGTATTTT. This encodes CASSLAGETDTQYF.

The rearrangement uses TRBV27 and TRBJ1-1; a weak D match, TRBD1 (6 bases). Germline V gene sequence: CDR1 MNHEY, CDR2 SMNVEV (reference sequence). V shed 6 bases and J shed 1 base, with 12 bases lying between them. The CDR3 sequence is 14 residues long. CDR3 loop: CASSTGRGNTEAFF. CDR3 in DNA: TGTGCCAGCAGCACAGGGAGGGGGAACACTGAAGCTTTCTTT.

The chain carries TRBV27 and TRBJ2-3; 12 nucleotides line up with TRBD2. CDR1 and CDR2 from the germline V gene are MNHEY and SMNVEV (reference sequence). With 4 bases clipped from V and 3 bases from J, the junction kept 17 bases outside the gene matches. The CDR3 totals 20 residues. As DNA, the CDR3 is TGTGCCAGCAGTTCTCCGTGGCTAGCGGGAGGGCCCTCGGAGACAGATACGCAGTATTTT. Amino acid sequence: CASSSPWLAGGPSETDTQYF.

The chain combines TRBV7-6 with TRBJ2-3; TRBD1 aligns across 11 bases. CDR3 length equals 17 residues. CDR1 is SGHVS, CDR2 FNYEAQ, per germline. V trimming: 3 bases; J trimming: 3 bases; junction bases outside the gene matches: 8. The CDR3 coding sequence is TGTGCCAGCAGCTTCGGGACAGGGGGTTTGTTGACAGATACGCAGTATTTT. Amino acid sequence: CASSFGTGGLLTDTQYF.

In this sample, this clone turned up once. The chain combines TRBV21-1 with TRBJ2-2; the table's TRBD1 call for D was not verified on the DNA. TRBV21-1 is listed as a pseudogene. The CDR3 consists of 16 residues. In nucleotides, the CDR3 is TGTGCCAGCGGGGAAGGGGGCCGGGCGAACACCGGGGAGCTGTTTTTT. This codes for CASGEGGRANTGELFF.

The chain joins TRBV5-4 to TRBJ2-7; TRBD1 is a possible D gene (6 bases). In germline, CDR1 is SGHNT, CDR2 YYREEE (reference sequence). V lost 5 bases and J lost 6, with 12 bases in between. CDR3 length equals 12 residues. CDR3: CASRDSSTEQYF. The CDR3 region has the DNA TGTGCCAGCAGGGACAGTTCTACCGAGCAGTACTTC.

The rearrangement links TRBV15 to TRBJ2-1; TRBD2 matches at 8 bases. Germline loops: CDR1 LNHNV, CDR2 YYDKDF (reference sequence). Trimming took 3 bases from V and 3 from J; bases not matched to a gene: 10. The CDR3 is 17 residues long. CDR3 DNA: TGTGCCACCAGCAGTGACCTTTTACGGGAGGGCTACAATGAGCAGTTCTTC. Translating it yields CATSSDLLREGYNEQFF.

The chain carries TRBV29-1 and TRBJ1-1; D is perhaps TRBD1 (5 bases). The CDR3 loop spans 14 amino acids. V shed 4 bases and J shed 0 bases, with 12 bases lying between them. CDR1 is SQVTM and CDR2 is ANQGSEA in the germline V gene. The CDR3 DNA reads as TGCAGCGTTGTTTTCGCAGGGATGAACACTGAAGCTTTCTTT. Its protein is CSVVFAGMNTEAFF.

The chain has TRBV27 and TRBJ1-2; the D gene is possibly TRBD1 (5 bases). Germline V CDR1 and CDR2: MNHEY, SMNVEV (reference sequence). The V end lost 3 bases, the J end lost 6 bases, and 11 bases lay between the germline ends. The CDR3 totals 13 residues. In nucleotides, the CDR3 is TGTGCCAGCAGTTTGACAGCCATTAATGGCTACACCTTC. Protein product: CASSLTAINGYTF.